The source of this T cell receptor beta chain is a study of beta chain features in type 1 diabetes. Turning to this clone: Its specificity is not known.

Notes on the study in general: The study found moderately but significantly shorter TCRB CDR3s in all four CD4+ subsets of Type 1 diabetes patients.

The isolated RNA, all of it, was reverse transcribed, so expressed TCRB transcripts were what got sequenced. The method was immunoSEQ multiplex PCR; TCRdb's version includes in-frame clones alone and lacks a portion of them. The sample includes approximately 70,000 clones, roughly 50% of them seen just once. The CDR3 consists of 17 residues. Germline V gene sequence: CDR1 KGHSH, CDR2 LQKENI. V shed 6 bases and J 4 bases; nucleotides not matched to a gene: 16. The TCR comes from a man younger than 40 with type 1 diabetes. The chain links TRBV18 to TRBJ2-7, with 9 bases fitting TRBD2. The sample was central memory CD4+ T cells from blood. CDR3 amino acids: CASSSPTEGSGRYEQYF. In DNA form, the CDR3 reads TGTGCCAGCTCGTCGCCCACGGAAGGTAGCGGGAGATACGAGCAGTACTTC.